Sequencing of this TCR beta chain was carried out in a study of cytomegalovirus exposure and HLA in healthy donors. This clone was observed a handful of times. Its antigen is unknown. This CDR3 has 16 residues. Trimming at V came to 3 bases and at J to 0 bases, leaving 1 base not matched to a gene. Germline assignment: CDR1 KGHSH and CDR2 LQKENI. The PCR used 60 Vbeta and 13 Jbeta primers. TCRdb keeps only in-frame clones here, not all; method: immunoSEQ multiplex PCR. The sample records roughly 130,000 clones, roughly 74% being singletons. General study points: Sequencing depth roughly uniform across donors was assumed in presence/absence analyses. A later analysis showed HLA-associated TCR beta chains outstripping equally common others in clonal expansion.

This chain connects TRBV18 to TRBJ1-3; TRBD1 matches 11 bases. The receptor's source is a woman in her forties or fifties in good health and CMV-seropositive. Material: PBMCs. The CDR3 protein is CASSPGQGASGNTIYF. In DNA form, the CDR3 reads TGTGCCAGCTCACCCGGACAGGGGGCCTCTGGAAACACCATATATTTT.